This entry lists 21 T cell receptor beta chains sequenced from one sample in a study of blood T cell repertoires in COVID-19. Data came from immunoSEQ multiplex PCR; TCRdb stores just in-frame clones and leaves some out. This table holds 210,000 or so clones, 75% to 90% found once. Sample: peripheral blood. Every receptor here comes from a man aged 25-40 years with COVID-19, enrolled during active disease.

The genes are TRBV7-3 and TRBJ2-1, with a tentative D call TRBD2 (5 bases). Trimming removed 1 base from V and 3 bases from J, with 10 bases in between. This CDR3 region has 15 residues. The germline V gene encodes CDR1 SGHTA and CDR2 FQGTGA. The CDR3 DNA sequence: TGTGCCAGCAGCTTAAGAGCGAGCGGCTACAATGAGCAGTTCTTC. This translates into CASSLRASGYNEQFF.

A single count supports this clone. The chain recombines TRBV27 with TRBJ2-7; D is unclear. Germline V gene data show CDR1 as MNHEY and CDR2 as SMNVEV (reference sequence). Deletions cut 4 bases from V and 3 bases from J, with 13 bases between. CDR3 length equals 14 residues. The CDR3: CASSSPSPGYEQYF. Here the CDR3 DNA reads TGTGCCAGCAGTTCCCCCAGTCCTGGCTACGAGCAGTACTTC.

The rearrangement joins TRBV13 to TRBJ2-3, with TRBD2 identical over 12 bases. This CDR3 comprises 15 residues. The J segment lost 0 bases and the V segment lost 5 bases, leaving 0 bases of the junction unmatched. Germline loops: CDR1 PRHDT, CDR2 FYEKMQ (reference sequence). The CDR3 DNA reads TGTGCCAGCAGCACTAGCGGGAGGAGCACAGATACGCAGTATTTT. Translating it yields CASSTSGRSTDTQYF.

The chain has TRBV14 and TRBJ2-1; TRBD2 might be the D (6 bases). The CDR3 runs to 15 residues. Germline CDR1 is SGHDN and CDR2 is FVKESK. The V and J ends lost 0 bases and 6 bases respectively, with 12 bases between them. In DNA, the CDR3 is TGTGCCAGCAGCCAAGACGGGGGAGGAGGCAATGAGCAGTTCTTC. Translating gives CASSQDGGGGNEQFF.

The CDR3: CASSLSLGQGGGYTF. The CDR3 DNA is TGTGCCAGCAGTTTGTCCCTGGGACAGGGTGGCGGCTACACCTTC. The chain is built from TRBV28 and TRBJ1-2; TRBD1 agrees at 9 bases. In germline, CDR1 is MDHEN, CDR2 SYDVKM. V lost 3 bases, J lost 8 bases, and 10 bases stayed unmatched. CDR3 size: 15 residues.

The chain recombines TRBV14 with TRBJ2-5; perhaps TRBD1 as D (5 bases). V was pared by 1 base and J by 5 bases, with 14 bases between. The CDR3 has 15 residues. Per germline, CDR1 SGHDN and CDR2 FVKESK. The CDR3: CASSQARGRAETQYF. The CDR3 coding sequence is TGTGCCAGCAGCCAAGCTCGTGGCAGGGCGGAGACCCAGTACTTC.

The gene calls are TRBV7-2 and TRBJ1-1; no reliable D call. Per the germline V gene, CDR1 is SGHTA and CDR2 is FQGNSA. The CDR3 is 15 amino acids. V gave up 4 bases and J gave up 0 bases, with 12 bases separating them. The CDR3 loop is CASSSRAPLNTEAFF. In DNA form, the CDR3 reads TGTGCCAGCAGCTCGAGGGCACCCTTGAACACTGAAGCTTTCTTT.

V and J are TRBV28 and TRBJ2-7; D is unresolved. Germline loops: CDR1 MDHEN, CDR2 SYDVKM. This CDR3 has 13 residues. V lost 5 bases to trimming and J lost 0 bases, with 8 bases between them. The chain's CDR3 is CASSASPSYEQYF. Here the CDR3 DNA reads TGTGCCAGCAGTGCCAGTCCCTCCTACGAGCAGTACTTC.

The genes are TRBV18 and TRBJ2-6, with D hard to call. The CDR3 is 15 residues long. Germline V CDR1 and CDR2: KGHSH, LQKENI. Between the trimmed V and J ends, which lost 4 bases and 1 base, there was a span of 8 bases. The CDR3 here is CASSLTESGANVLTF. The CDR3 nucleotides read TGTGCCAGCTCACTCACGGAGTCTGGGGCCAACGTCCTGACTTTC.

The chain has TRBV6-5 and TRBJ1-2; D is possibly TRBD1 (6 bases). The germline V gene encodes CDR1 MNHEY and CDR2 SVGAGI. The V end lost 8 bases, the J end lost 6 bases, and 19 bases lay between the germline ends. CDR3 length equals 14 residues. CDR3 coding DNA: TGTGCCAGCTCCCGAGGCGGGGGGCAAGATGGCTACACCTTC. It codes for CASSRGGGQDGYTF.

The chain combines TRBV2 with TRBJ1-1; possibly TRBD1 for D (6 bases). The CDR3 runs to 14 residues. The germline gives CDR1 SNHLY, CDR2 FYNNEI. Trimming pared 4 bases from V and 0 bases from J, leaving 9 bases between. The CDR3 spells CASSVQGLNTEAFF. CDR3 coding DNA: TGTGCCAGCAGTGTACAGGGCCTGAACACTGAAGCTTTCTTT.

V gene TRBV6-2 or TRBV6-3 combines with J gene TRBJ1-1; D is ambiguous. V lost 2 bases and J 3 bases, leaving 10 bases between the germline ends. Germline CDR1 is MNHEY and CDR2 is SVGEGT. This CDR3 region has 14 residues. The DNA for the CDR3 is TGTGCCAGCAGTTACGTCAGGTATGACACTGAAGCTTTCTTT. It yields the protein CASSYVRYDTEAFF.

The J gene is TRBJ2-6, the V gene TRBV5-8; D unclear. Trimming took off 0 bases at V and 1 base at J, with 5 bases between the two ends. This CDR3 region has 15 residues. In germline, CDR1 is SGHTS, CDR2 YDEGEE. The CDR3 is CASSLGQSGANVLTF. For the CDR3, the DNA is TGTGCCAGCAGCTTGGGGCAGTCTGGGGCCAACGTCCTGACTTTC.

The rearrangement links TRBV30 to TRBJ2-3; 10 nucleotides match TRBD2. The V segment lost 0 bases and the J segment 5 bases; nucleotides outside the gene matches: 8. CDR1 is GTSNPN and CDR2 is SVGIG in the germline V gene (reference sequence). The CDR3 spans 16 residues. Written as DNA, the CDR3 is TGTGCCTGGAGTGTAGGAGGCAGCGGGAGGGGAGATACGCAGTATTTT. It encodes CAWSVGGSGRGDTQYF.

This chain connects TRBV6-5 to TRBJ1-1; no firm D call. V shed 8 bases and J shed 4 bases, with 11 bases lying between them. The CDR3 loop spans 12 amino acids. Germline-derived CDR1 and CDR2 are MNHEY and SVGAGI. CDR3 DNA: TGTGCCAGCTACAGAGTTGGCACTGAAGCTTTCTTT. It encodes CASYRVGTEAFF.

The rearrangement uses TRBV7-3 and TRBJ1-5; D gene unclear. CDR3 length: 13 residues. Between the trimmed V and J ends, which lost 5 bases and 4 bases, there was a span of 9 bases. Germline V gene lookup returns CDR1 SGHTA and CDR2 FQGTGA. The CDR3 reads CASSPAQNQPQHF. DNA of the CDR3: TGTGCCAGCAGCCCCGCGCAAAATCAGCCCCAGCATTTT.

The V call is TRBV5-1, the J call TRBJ2-7; 13 bases are shared with TRBD2. The germline CDR1 and CDR2 sequences are SGHRS and YFSETQ. V was clipped by 2 bases and J by 6 bases; unmatched bases: 8. The CDR3 runs to 16 residues. The CDR3 DNA sequence: TGCGCCAGCAGCTTTACTCGGACTAGCGGGAGTCTCGAGCAGTACTTC. This sequence encodes CASSFTRTSGSLEQYF.

V gene TRBV4-2 combines with J gene TRBJ1-2; D possibly corresponds to TRBD1 (6 bases). CDR1 LGHNA and CDR2 YNFKEQ come from the germline V gene. V was shortened by 2 bases and J by 6 bases, with 31 bases between the two germline ends. This CDR3 spans 20 amino acids. Here the CDR3 reads CASSQFRQVRGSITLNGYTF. In DNA form, the CDR3 reads TGTGCCAGCAGCCAATTCCGACAGGTCCGCGGGTCTATCACATTAAATGGCTACACCTTC.

This rearrangement joins TRBV4-3 to TRBJ2-5; possible D gene TRBD2, 7 bases. Trimming left V 0 bases short and J 5 bases short, with 16 bases between. The CDR3 has 16 amino acids. The germline V gene encodes CDR1 LGHNA and CDR2 YSLEER. The CDR3 reads CASSQDAAGAGETQYF. As DNA, the CDR3 is TGCGCCAGCAGCCAAGATGCGGCGGGGGCAGGGGAGACCCAGTACTTC.

The CDR3 region has the DNA TGCGCCAGCAGTGAAAAAACAGGCTACGAGCAGTACTTC. Translation: CASSEKTGYEQYF. The gene calls are TRBV10-1 and TRBJ2-7, with D possibly matching TRBD1 (5 bases). The V gene lost 3 bases and the J gene lost 3 bases, with 9 bases spanning the gap. The CDR3 consists of 13 residues. Germline assignment: CDR1 WNHNN and CDR2 SYGVQD (reference sequence).

The V gene is TRBV7-9, the J gene TRBJ1-2; D call uncertain. From germline, CDR1 is SEHNR and CDR2 FQNEAQ (reference sequence). V gave up 4 bases and J gave up 5 bases, with 20 bases separating them. This CDR3 contains 16 residues. DNA of the CDR3: TGTGCCAGCAGCTCCGGGAGTTCCGCAGTAAATTATGGCTACACCTTC. Its translation: CASSSGSSAVNYGYTF.